This TCR beta chain was obtained from a study of shared clonotypes between healthy human individuals. General study points: The study found about 4.6% of naive CD4 clonotypes shared across a few donors.

As regards this clone: What it recognizes is unknown.

Data came from immunoSEQ multiplex PCR; TCRdb stores just in-frame clones and leaves some out. Found here are about 2.4 million clones, approximately 94% of them singletons; the top ten hold approximately 0.36%. The sequence was obtained from a young man in good health. Some clones in this sample may be carry-over from other donors' samples. Sequencing input: naive CD4+ T cells from PBMCs. The subset here: CD45RA+ positively selected.

CDR3 DNA sequence: TGTGCCAGCAGCTTGCGAGGGCCTGGCTACACCTTC. Residues: CASSLRGPGYTF. The chain couples TRBV5-6 to TRBJ1-2; D is uncertain. The CDR3 runs to 12 residues. The V end lost 1 base, the J end lost 7 bases, and 8 bases lay between the germline ends. The germline CDR1 and CDR2 sequences are SGHDT and YYEEEE.